Presented here are 20 T cell receptor beta chains from one specimen sequenced in a study of blood T cell repertoires in COVID-19. Only in-frame clones appear in the TCRdb table, and some are missing; sequencing was by immunoSEQ multiplex PCR. The sample gives a few hundred thousand clones, roughly 80% of which show up once; over 9.5% is in the top ten. Material for sequencing was peripheral blood. The receptors stem from a woman over 75 with acute or convalescent COVID-19.

This chain joins TRBV5-4 and TRBJ2-7; 9 bases map to TRBD2. The length of the CDR3 is 15 residues. The junction had 3 bases not matched to a gene; V was cut back by 0 bases and J by 2 bases. The germline gives CDR1 SGHNT, CDR2 YYREEE (reference sequence). The CDR3: CASSLDSGGAYEQYF. For the CDR3, the DNA is TGTGCCAGCAGCTTGGATAGCGGGGGTGCCTACGAGCAGTACTTC.

CDR3 in amino acids: CSVVDRGGEKLFF. The CDR3 DNA reads as TGCAGCGTCGTAGACAGGGGAGGTGAAAAACTGTTTTTT. V gene TRBV29-1 combines with J gene TRBJ1-4; TRBD1 matches at 8 bases. There are 13 residues in the CDR3. J was trimmed by 7 bases and V by 6 bases; bases with no gene match: 7. Germline V CDR1 and CDR2: SQVTM, ANQGSEA.

V usage is TRBV6-5 and J usage is TRBJ1-5; D may be TRBD1 (6 bases). The germline V and J ends were trimmed by 8 bases and 1 base, with 9 bases remaining between them. Germline-derived CDR1 and CDR2 are MNHEY and SVGAGI. The CDR3 spans 13 residues. The CDR3 here is CASGDTSNQPQHF. The CDR3 DNA reads as TGTGCCAGCGGGGACACGAGCAATCAGCCCCAGCATTTT.

This clone was seen a few times. The J gene is TRBJ1-2, the V gene TRBV4-3, with 7 bases fitting TRBD1. Germline assignment: CDR1 LGHNA and CDR2 YSLEER. V lost 4 bases to trimming and J lost 7 bases; unmatched junction nucleotides: 12. This CDR3 is built from 15 residues. CDR3 sequence reads: CASSPSGGGGFGYTF. CDR3 DNA: TGCGCCAGCAGCCCCTCAGGTGGAGGGGGCTTTGGCTACACCTTC.

The J gene is TRBJ1-5, the V gene TRBV29-1; tentative D call: TRBD1 (6 bases). This CDR3 is 14 amino acids long. CDR1 is SQVTM and CDR2 is ANQGSEA in the germline V gene. The V end was cut by 5 bases, the J end by 4 bases, with 15 bases between. CDR3 in DNA: TGCAGCGTTCGGGACACCAACTCTAATCAGCCCCAGCATTTT. Amino acid sequence: CSVRDTNSNQPQHF.

The V and J genes are TRBV24-1 and TRBJ2-7, with D possibly being TRBD2 (5 bases). The V gene lost 1 base and the J gene lost 3 bases, with 12 bases spanning the gap. Germline V CDR1 and CDR2: KGHDR, SFDVKD. The CDR3 is made up of 15 amino acids. The CDR3: CATSDFGDGYYEQYF. DNA for the CDR3: TGTGCCACCAGTGATTTCGGGGATGGGTACTACGAGCAGTACTTC.

This chain uses TRBV5-1 with TRBJ2-7; 9 bases agree with TRBD1. This CDR3 has 13 residues. Per germline, CDR1 SGHRS and CDR2 YFSETQ. The V and J ends lost 3 bases and 3 bases, in that order; junction bases with no gene match: 1. CDR3 in amino acids: CASSWDRDYEQYF. The CDR3 nucleotides read TGCGCCAGCAGCTGGGACAGGGACTACGAGCAGTACTTC.

This clone was detected only once. The chain combines TRBV19 with TRBJ2-1; D is unresolved. The germline gives CDR1 LNHDA, CDR2 SQIVND (reference sequence). V gave up 4 bases and J gave up 10 bases, with 11 bases separating them. The CDR3 covers 12 residues. The CDR3 region is CASSTLGSEQFF. The CDR3 coding sequence is TGTGCCAGTAGTACCCTCGGGTCGGAGCAGTTCTTC.

This clone was recorded a few times. This sequence joins TRBV12-3 or TRBV12-4 and TRBJ1-1; 8 nucleotides match TRBD1. V shed 7 bases and J 3 bases; nucleotides not matched to a gene: 4. This CDR3 region has 13 residues. The CDR3 protein is CASKPDRDTEAFF. The DNA of the CDR3 is TGTGCCAGCAAACCGGACAGGGACACTGAAGCTTTCTTT.

The chain couples TRBV5-1 to TRBJ2-6, with D unclear. The germline V gene encodes CDR1 SGHRS and CDR2 YFSETQ. Between the trimmed V and J ends, which lost 0 bases and 0 bases, there was a span of 4 bases. The CDR3 is 15 amino acids. DNA for the CDR3: TGCGCCAGCAGCTTGGCGAGCTCTGGGGCCAACGTCCTGACTTTC. Protein sequence: CASSLASSGANVLTF.

CDR3 nucleotides: TGCGCCAGCCGTAGACTGGCCGTCTTTGGTGGCTACACCTTC. Translation gives CASRRLAVFGGYTF. This sequence joins TRBV4-1 and TRBJ1-2, with D unresolved. Deletions cut 8 bases from V and 7 bases from J, with 20 bases between. This CDR3 contains 14 residues. Looked up from germline, CDR1 is MGHRA and CDR2 is YSYEKL.

This chain uses TRBV7-8 with TRBJ2-1; 9 nucleotides match TRBD2. The germline V gene encodes CDR1 SGHVS and CDR2 FQNEAQ. With 1 base clipped from V and 2 bases from J, the junction kept 6 bases outside the gene matches. The CDR3 sequence is 17 residues long. The CDR3, as DNA: TGTGCCAGCAGCTTAGGTTCCGGGACTAGCACCTACAATGAGCAGTTCTTC. Protein product: CASSLGSGTSTYNEQFF.

The count of this clone is one. An end of the junction differs from the germline gene, which may be a read error. J is TRBJ1-4 and V is TRBV3-1 (or the pseudogene TRBV3-2); tentatively, D is TRBD1 (6 bases). The CDR3 has 14 residues. Germline V CDR1 and CDR2: LGHDT, YNNKEL (reference sequence). The CDR3, as DNA: TGTGCCAGCAGGCAAGAAGGGGGAAATGAAAAACTGTTTTTT. Residues: CASRQEGGNEKLFF.

This clone turned up a few times. V is TRBV29-1 and J is TRBJ1-2; 7 positions agree with TRBD1. Germline values: CDR1 SQVTM, CDR2 ANQGSEA. CDR3 length equals 12 residues. The V segment lost 6 bases and the J segment 4 bases; nucleotides outside the gene matches: 5. CDR3 region: CSVTGAVYGYTF. The CDR3 bases are TGCAGCGTCACAGGGGCGGTCTATGGCTACACCTTC.

The chain is built from TRBV6-6 and TRBJ1-1; 9 bases are shared with TRBD1. Germline CDR1 and CDR2: MNHNY and SVGAGI (reference sequence). V was pared by 6 bases and J by 12 bases, with 8 bases of the junction left unmatched. The CDR3 loop spans 12 amino acids. Here the CDR3 DNA reads TGTGCCAGCAGCGGGGGACAGGGAATACCTTTCTTT. Protein: CASSGGQGIPFF.

CDR3 loop: CASSSDGVWTGELFF. CDR3 sequence (DNA): TGTGCCAGCAGCTCAGACGGGGTTTGGACCGGGGAGCTGTTTTTT. This chain connects TRBV7-9 to TRBJ2-2, with D tentatively TRBD2 (5 bases). The CDR3 covers 15 residues. The V end was cut by 4 bases, the J end by 5 bases, with 14 bases between. The V gene's germline CDR1 is SEHNR and CDR2 FQNEAQ (reference sequence). The full variable domain, its missing parts supplied by reference TRBV7-9 and TRBJ2-2, is DTGVSQNPRHKITKRGQNVTFRCDPISEHNRLYWYRQTLGQGPEFLTYFQNEAQLEKSRLLSDRFSAERPKGSFSTLEIQRTEQGDSAMYLCASSSDGVWTGELFFGEGSRLTVL.

This clone was recorded a few times. This chain links TRBV28 with TRBJ1-5; D gene ambiguous. The ends were cut back, 6 bases at V and 10 bases at J, with 16 bases in the middle. This CDR3 is 13 amino acids long. Germline V lookup: CDR1 MDHEN, CDR2 SYDVKM. The CDR3, as DNA: TGTGCCAGCAGAGAGGGTCGTGGTCTACCCCAGCATTTT. As protein: CASREGRGLPQHF.

The chain is built from TRBV28 and TRBJ2-7; 9 nucleotides align to TRBD2. The CDR3 covers 13 residues. CDR1 and CDR2 from the germline V gene are MDHEN and SYDVKM. The V and J ends lost 7 bases and 5 bases, in that order; junction bases with no gene match: 6. DNA for the CDR3: TGTGCCAGCACCTATAGCGGGAGACACGAGCAGTACTTC. This gives the protein CASTYSGRHEQYF.

This rearrangement joins TRBV9 to TRBJ1-1, with 8 bases fitting TRBD1. The length of the CDR3 is 15 residues. Germline CDR1 is SGDLS and CDR2 is YYNGEE. After removal of 0 bases from V and 11 bases from J, the junction contained 12 bases not matched to a gene. DNA for the CDR3: TGTGCCAGCAGCGTAGAATCAGGGGGCACGGGCCTGGCTTTCTTT. It encodes CASSVESGGTGLAFF.

This sequence joins TRBV3-1 (or the pseudogene TRBV3-2) and TRBJ1-2, with TRBD1 as a possible D gene (6 bases). Trimming took 7 bases from V and 2 from J, leaving 17 bases between them. Germline loops: CDR1 LGHDT, CDR2 YNNKEL (reference sequence). The CDR3 runs 15 residues. The CDR3 sequence: CASTAKSTGNYGYTF. CDR3 coding DNA: TGTGCCAGCACCGCCAAGAGTACAGGGAACTATGGCTACACCTTC.